This TCR beta chain was captured by sequencing in a study of Ad26.COV2.S vaccination and SARS-CoV-2 variants. Produced via immunoSEQ multiplex PCR; TCRdb's table is partial and in-frame only. The sample contains about 440,000 clones, around 91% of which appear only once. Described treatment: roughly 20 received Ad26.COV2.S at low or high dose, single or two shots; 5 received placebo; per-sample allocation not given. Specimen acquisition occurred on day 63 following the initial vaccine or placebo injection. The CDR3 is made up of 18 amino acids. Per germline, CDR1 LGHDT and CDR2 YNNKEL (reference sequence). V trimming: 1 base; J trimming: 7 bases; junction bases outside the gene matches: 11. This clone was picked up one time.

The chain is built from TRBV3-1 (or the pseudogene TRBV3-2) and TRBJ2-1; 12 bases are a match to TRBD2. This sequence was found in a person between 18 and 60 years old who received the Ad26.COV2.S COVID-19 vaccine or a placebo. The source material was peripheral blood, sampled in a trial of Ad26.COV2.S vaccine versus placebo. DNA of the CDR3: TGTGCCAGCAGCCAAGGACTAGCGGGAGCGCGTATGAGGAATGAGCAGTTCTTC. Protein product: CASSQGLAGARMRNEQFF.